The subject of this entry is one T cell receptor beta chain. Its antigen is currently unknown. This sample was included in a study of PD-1 blockade in classical Hodgkin lymphoma. V shed 6 bases and J 4 bases; nucleotides not matched to a gene: 8. CDR3 size: 15 residues. Germline assignment: CDR1 MGHRA and CDR2 YSYEKL. Points from the study as a whole: Complete responders had baseline diversity similar to newly diagnosed patients. Compared with baseline, CD4+ but not CD8+ TCR diversity had risen significantly by C4D1.

Time point specified: cycle 4 day 1 (C4D1), after 5 to 7 weeks of nivolumab. Brentuximab vedotin exposure varied, and every patient relapsed after autologous stem cell transplantation. Magnetic negative selection served to purify CD4+ T cells out of PBMCs that had been thawed. Sequencing was performed with immunoSEQ multiplex PCR; in TCRdb, only in-frame clones are kept and a portion is missing. This sample has 4,000 to 5,000 clones, with 75% to 85% found just once. The chain joins TRBV4-1 to TRBJ2-3; 9 positions agree with TRBD1. The TCR was taken from a human donor with classical Hodgkin lymphoma. The material sequenced was CD4+ T cells from blood, taken before the fourth cycle of nivolumab. The CDR3 DNA reads as TGCGCCAGCAGTCGGGACAGGGATTTCTCAGATACGCAGTATTTT. It codes for CASSRDRDFSDTQYF.